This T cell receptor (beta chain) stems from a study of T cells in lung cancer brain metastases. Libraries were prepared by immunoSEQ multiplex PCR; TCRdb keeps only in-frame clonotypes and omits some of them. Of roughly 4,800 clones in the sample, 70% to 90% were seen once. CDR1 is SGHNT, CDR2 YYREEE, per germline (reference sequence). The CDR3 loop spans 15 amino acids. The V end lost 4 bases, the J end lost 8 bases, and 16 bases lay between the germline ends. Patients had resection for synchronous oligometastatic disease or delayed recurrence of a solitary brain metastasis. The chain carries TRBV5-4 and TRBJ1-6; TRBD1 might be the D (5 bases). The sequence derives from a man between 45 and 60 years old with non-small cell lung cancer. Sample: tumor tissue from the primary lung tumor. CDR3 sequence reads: CASSLGPSGDSPLHF. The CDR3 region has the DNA TGTGCCAGCAGCCTAGGGCCCTCGGGGGATTCACCCCTCCACTTT.